Listed below are T cell receptor beta chains from one sample, sequenced in a study of blood T cell repertoires in COVID-19. Clones were sequenced by immunoSEQ multiplex PCR, and TCRdb holds only the in-frame ones, with some missing. The data show about 100,000 clones, roughly 85% seen once. Sequenced sample: peripheral blood. Receptors originate from a woman aged 70 to 79 with acute or convalescent COVID-19. The CDR3 runs from the conserved cysteine through the conserved F or W.

CDR3 protein: CAISESNPLNPGYEKLFF; J gene: TRBJ1-4; CDR3 length: 18; V gene: TRBV10-3
CDR3 protein: CASSPGTGDSSYNEQFF; J gene: TRBJ2-1; CDR3 length: 17; V gene: TRBV5-4
CDR3 protein: CASSVGRDLNYGYTF; J gene: TRBJ1-2; CDR3 length: 15; V gene: TRBV9
CDR3 protein: CASSYPKLPGQGVRESPLHF; J gene: TRBJ1-6; CDR3 length: 20; V gene: TRBV6-2/TRBV6-3
CDR3 protein: CASSPSSTDTQYF; J gene: TRBJ2-3; CDR3 length: 13; V gene: TRBV18
CDR3 protein: CASSSDRGLTSPLHF; J gene: TRBJ1-6; CDR3 length: 15; V gene: TRBV6-5
CDR3 protein: CASSVQDQYNSPLHF; J gene: TRBJ1-6; CDR3 length: 15; V gene: TRBV2
CDR3 protein: CASSASRGTEAFF; J gene: TRBJ1-1; CDR3 length: 13; V gene: TRBV19
CDR3 protein: CASTDSSYEQYF; J gene: TRBJ2-7; CDR3 length: 12; V gene: TRBV27
CDR3 protein: CASSLEGGGSGYTF; J gene: TRBJ1-2; CDR3 length: 14; V gene: TRBV5-1
CDR3 protein: CASSYLTDTTDTQYF; J gene: TRBJ2-3; CDR3 length: 15; V gene: TRBV5-6
CDR3 protein: CASSYWTSGGSYNEQFF; J gene: TRBJ2-1; CDR3 length: 17; V gene: TRBV7-6
CDR3 protein: CASSFSGGDTGELFF; J gene: TRBJ2-2; CDR3 length: 15; V gene: TRBV5-1
CDR3 protein: CASSTPGTGSETQYF; J gene: TRBJ2-5; CDR3 length: 15; V gene: TRBV19
CDR3 protein: CASSDRATEKLFF; J gene: TRBJ1-4; CDR3 length: 13; V gene: TRBV19
CDR3 protein: CASSRDRGPGNTIYF; J gene: TRBJ1-3; CDR3 length: 15; V gene: TRBV11-2
CDR3 protein: CAWSLRGGGQETQYF; J gene: TRBJ2-5; CDR3 length: 15; V gene: TRBV30
CDR3 protein: CASSIGPGLLAQHF; J gene: TRBJ1-5; CDR3 length: 14; V gene: TRBV19
CDR3 protein: CASSLTRRTDSGNTIYF; J gene: TRBJ1-3; CDR3 length: 17; V gene: TRBV7-2
CDR3 protein: CASSVRSLAGETVADTQYF; J gene: TRBJ2-3; CDR3 length: 19; V gene: TRBV9
CDR3 protein: CASSGPTGTDLGNSPLHF; J gene: TRBJ1-6; CDR3 length: 18; V gene: TRBV6-1
CDR3 protein: CASSPLGDTEAFF; J gene: TRBJ1-1; CDR3 length: 13; V gene: TRBV5-1
CDR3 protein: CASSRTYQETQYF; J gene: TRBJ2-5; CDR3 length: 13; V gene: TRBV7-8
CDR3 protein: CASSLALGDTGELFF; J gene: TRBJ2-2; CDR3 length: 15; V gene: TRBV7-3
CDR3 protein: CASSAVGGDTYEQYF; J gene: TRBJ2-7; CDR3 length: 15; V gene: TRBV5-1
CDR3 protein: CASSLGAGSSSYGYTF; J gene: TRBJ1-2; CDR3 length: 16; V gene: TRBV7-2
CDR3 protein: CASSGQFGQPQHF; J gene: TRBJ1-5; CDR3 length: 13; V gene: TRBV2
CDR3 protein: CASSYELEETQYF; J gene: TRBJ2-5; CDR3 length: 13; V gene: TRBV6-5
CDR3 protein: CASTDSGGRTEAFF; J gene: TRBJ1-1; CDR3 length: 14; V gene: TRBV5-1
CDR3 protein: CASSEAQGQGGYGYTF; J gene: TRBJ1-2; CDR3 length: 16; V gene: TRBV6-1